This TCR beta chain was obtained from a study of T cell changes during pregnancy in multiple sclerosis. V dropped 4 bases and J dropped 7; count of bases not matched to a gene: 4. Germline V gene lookup returns CDR1 LNHNV and CDR2 YYDKDF (reference sequence). This CDR3 has 15 residues. Sequenced by immunoSEQ multiplex PCR; TCRdb stores in-frame clones only, minus some. The data show just over 80,000 clones, about 95% seen once. The sequence came from a female donor with multiple sclerosis, enrolled in a pregnancy study. The chain joins TRBV15 to TRBJ2-2, with TRBD1 matching 12 bases. The sequences come from peripheral blood, collected in the second trimester of pregnancy. CDR3 sequence reads: CATSTGQGASGELFF. For the CDR3, the DNA is TGTGCCACCAGCACGGGACAGGGGGCCAGCGGGGAGCTGTTTTTT.